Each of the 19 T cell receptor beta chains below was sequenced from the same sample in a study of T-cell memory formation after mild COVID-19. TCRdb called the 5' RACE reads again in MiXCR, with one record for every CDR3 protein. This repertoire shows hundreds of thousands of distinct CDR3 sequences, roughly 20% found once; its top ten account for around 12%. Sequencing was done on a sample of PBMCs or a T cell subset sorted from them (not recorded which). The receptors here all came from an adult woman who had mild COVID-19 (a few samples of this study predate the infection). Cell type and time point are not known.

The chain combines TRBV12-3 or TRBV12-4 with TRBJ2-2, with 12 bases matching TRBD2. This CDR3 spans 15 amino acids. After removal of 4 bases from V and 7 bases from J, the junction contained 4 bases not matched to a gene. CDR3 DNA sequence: TGTGCCAGCAGTTCTAGCGGGGGGGCTATCGGGGAGCTGTTTTTT. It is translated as CASSSSGGAIGELFF.

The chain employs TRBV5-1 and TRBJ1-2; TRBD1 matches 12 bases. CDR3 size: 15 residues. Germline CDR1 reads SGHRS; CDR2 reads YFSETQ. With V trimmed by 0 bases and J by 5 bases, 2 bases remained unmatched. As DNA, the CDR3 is TGCGCCAGCAGCTTGGAGGGACAGGGGGCTTATGGCTACACCTTC. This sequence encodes CASSLEGQGAYGYTF.

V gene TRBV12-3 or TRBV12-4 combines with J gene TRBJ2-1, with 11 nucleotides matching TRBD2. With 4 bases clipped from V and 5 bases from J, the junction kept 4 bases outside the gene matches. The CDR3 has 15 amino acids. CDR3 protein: CASSYISGGDNEQFF. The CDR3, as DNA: TGTGCCAGCAGTTATATTAGCGGGGGGGACAATGAGCAGTTCTTC.

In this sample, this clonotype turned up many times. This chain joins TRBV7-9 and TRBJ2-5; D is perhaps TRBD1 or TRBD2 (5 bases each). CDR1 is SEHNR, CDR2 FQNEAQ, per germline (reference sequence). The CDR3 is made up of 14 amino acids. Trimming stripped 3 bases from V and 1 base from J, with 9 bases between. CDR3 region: CASSLRGVQETQYF. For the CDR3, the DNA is TGTGCCAGCAGCTTGAGGGGCGTCCAAGAGACCCAGTACTTC.

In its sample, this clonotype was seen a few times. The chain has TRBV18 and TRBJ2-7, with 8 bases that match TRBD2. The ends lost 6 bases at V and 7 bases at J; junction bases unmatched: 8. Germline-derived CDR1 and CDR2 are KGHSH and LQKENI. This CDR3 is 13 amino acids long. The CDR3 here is CASSGTRTGEQYF. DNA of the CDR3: TGTGCCAGCTCGGGGACTAGGACGGGAGAGCAGTACTTC.

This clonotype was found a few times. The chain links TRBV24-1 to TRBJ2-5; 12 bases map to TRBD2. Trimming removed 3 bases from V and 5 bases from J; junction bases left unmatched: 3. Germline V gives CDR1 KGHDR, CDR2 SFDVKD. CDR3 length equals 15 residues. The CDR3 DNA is TGTGCCACCAGTGATGTGGGACTAGCGGGTGAGACCCAGTACTTC. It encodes CATSDVGLAGETQYF.

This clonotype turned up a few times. For the CDR3, the DNA is TGCGCCAGCAGCTTGGAAGGTGGGGATCTCACTGAAGCTTTCTTT. It codes for CASSLEGGDLTEAFF. The chain recombines TRBV5-1 with TRBJ1-1, with unresolved D. The germline V gene has CDR1 SGHRS and CDR2 YFSETQ. This CDR3 has 15 amino acids. V lost 0 bases and J 4 bases, leaving 13 bases between the germline ends. Using reference TRBV5-1 and TRBJ1-1 for the parts outside the CDR3, the full variable domain is KAGVTQTPRYLIKTRGQQVTLSCSPISGHRSVSWYQQTPGQGLQFLFEYFSETQRNKGNFPGRFSGRQFSNSRSEMNVSTLELGDSALYLCASSLEGGDLTEAFFGQGTRLTVV.

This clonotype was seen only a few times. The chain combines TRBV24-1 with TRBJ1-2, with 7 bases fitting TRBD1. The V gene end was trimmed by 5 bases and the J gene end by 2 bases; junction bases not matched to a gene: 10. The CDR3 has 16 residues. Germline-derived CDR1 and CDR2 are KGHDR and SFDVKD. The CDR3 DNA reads TGTGCCACCAGTGCCCGCGACAGGGCGGGGAACTATGGCTACACCTTC. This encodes CATSARDRAGNYGYTF.

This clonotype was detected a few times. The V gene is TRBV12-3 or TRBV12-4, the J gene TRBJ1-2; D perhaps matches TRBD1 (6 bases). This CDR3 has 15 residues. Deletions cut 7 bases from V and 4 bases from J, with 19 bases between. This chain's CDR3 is CASTLSRRGIYGYTF. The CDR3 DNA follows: TGTGCCAGCACTCTTTCCCGGAGGGGGATCTATGGCTACACCTTC.

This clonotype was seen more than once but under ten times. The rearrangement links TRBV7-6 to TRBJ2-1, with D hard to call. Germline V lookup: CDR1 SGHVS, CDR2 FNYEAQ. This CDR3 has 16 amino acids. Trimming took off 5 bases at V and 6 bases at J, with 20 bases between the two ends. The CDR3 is CASSRIGPEIANEQFF. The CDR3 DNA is TGTGCCAGCAGCCGGATAGGACCGGAAATAGCCAATGAGCAGTTCTTC.

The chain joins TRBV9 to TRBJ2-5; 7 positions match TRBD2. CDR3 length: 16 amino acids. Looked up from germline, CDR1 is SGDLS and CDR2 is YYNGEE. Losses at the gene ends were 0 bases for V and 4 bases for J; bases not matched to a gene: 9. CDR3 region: CASSVGGGAGGETQYF. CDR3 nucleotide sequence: TGTGCCAGCAGCGTAGGGGGGGGAGCCGGTGGAGAGACCCAGTACTTC. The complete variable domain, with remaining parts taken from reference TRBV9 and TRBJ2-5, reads DSGVTQTPKHLITATGQRVTLRCSPRSGDLSVYWYQQSLDQGLQFLIQYYNGEERAKGNILERFSAQQFPDLHSELNLSSLELGDSALYFCASSVGGGAGGETQYFGPGTRLLVL.

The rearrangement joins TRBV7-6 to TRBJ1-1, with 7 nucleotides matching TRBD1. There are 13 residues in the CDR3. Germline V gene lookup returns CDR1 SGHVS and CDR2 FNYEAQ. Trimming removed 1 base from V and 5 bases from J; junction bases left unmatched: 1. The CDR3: CASSLEGATEAFF. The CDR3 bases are TGTGCCAGCAGCTTAGAGGGGGCGACTGAAGCTTTCTTT.

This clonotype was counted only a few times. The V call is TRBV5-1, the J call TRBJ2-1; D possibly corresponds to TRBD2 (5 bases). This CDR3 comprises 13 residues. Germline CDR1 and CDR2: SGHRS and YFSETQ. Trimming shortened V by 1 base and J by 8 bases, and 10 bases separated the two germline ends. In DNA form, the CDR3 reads TGCGCCAGCAGCTTGAGGGAGAGGGATGAGCAGTTCTTC. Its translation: CASSLRERDEQFF.

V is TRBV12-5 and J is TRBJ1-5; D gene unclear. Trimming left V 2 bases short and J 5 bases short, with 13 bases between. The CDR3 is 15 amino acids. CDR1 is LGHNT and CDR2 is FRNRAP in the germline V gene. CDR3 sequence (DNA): TGTGCTAGTGGTTTGTTTGGGTCAAGGGATCAGCCCCAGCATTTT. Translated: CASGLFGSRDQPQHF. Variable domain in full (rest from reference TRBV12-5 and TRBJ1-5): DARVTQTPRHKVTEMGQEVTMRCQPILGHNTVFWYRQTMMQGLELLAYFRNRAPLDDSGMPKDRFSAEMPDATLATLKIQPSEPRDSAVYFCASGLFGSRDQPQHFGDGTRLSIL.

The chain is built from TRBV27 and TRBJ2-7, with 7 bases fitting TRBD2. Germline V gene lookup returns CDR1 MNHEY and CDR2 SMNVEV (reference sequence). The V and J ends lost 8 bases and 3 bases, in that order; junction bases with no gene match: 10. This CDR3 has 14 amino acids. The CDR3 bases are TGTGCCAGCTCTCGCCGCGGGAGTTACTACGAGCAGTACTTC. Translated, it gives CASSRRGSYYEQYF.

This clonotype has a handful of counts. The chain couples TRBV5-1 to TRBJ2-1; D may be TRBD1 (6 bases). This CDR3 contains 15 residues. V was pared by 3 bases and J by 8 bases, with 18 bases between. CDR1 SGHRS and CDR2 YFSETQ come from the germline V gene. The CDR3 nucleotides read TGCGCCAGCAGCTACAGGGACCTCCAGGTCGATGAGCAGTTCTTC. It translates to CASSYRDLQVDEQFF.

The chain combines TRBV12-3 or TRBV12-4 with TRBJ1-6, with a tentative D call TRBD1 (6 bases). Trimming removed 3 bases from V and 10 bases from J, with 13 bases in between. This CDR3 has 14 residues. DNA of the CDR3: TGTGCCAGCAGTTTTAGGGGGGCTCGCTCACCCCTCCACTTT. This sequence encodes CASSFRGARSPLHF.

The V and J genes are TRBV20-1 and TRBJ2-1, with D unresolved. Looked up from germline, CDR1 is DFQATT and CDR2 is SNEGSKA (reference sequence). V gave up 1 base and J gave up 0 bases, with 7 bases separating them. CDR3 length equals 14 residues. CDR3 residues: CSARGPGSYNEQFF. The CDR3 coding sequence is TGCAGTGCTAGAGGCCCAGGCTCCTACAATGAGCAGTTCTTC.

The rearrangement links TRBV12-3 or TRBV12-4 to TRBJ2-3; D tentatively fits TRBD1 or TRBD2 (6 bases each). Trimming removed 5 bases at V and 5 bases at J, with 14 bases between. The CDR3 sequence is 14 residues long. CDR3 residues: CASSLGGYGDTQYF. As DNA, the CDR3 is TGTGCCAGCAGTCTAGGGGGGTATGGAGATACGCAGTATTTT.